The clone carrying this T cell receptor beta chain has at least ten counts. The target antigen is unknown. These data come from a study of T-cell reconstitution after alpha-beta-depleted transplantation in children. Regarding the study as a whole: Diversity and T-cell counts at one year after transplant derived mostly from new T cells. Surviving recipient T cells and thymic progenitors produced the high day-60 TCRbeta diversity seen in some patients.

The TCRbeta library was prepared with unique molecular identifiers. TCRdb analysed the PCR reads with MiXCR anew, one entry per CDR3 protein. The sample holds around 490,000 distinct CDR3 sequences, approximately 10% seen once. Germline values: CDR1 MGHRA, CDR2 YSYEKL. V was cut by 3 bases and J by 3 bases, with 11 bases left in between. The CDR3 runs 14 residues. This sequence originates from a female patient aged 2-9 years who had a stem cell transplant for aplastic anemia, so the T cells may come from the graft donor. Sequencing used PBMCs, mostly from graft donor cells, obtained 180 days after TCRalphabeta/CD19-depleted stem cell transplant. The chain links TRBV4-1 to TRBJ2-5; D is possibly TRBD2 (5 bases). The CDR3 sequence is CASSHNAGKETQYF. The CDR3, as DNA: TGCGCCAGCAGCCACAACGCGGGTAAAGAGACCCAGTACTTC.